These T cell receptor beta chains were read from a single sample in a study of response to subunit inactivated influenza vaccine. TCRdb processed the RT-PCR reads anew with MiXCR; each CDR3 protein has one entry. The data contain some 850,000 distinct CDR3 sequences, roughly 20% of them singletons. The input for sequencing was PBMCs from blood, taken 5 days after vaccination. Every receptor here comes from a man aged 50 to 60 who received an inactivated influenza vaccine. Each CDR3 is given with its conserved first and last residue. Fields, in order: V gene, clone size, D gene, J gene, CDR3 protein, CDR3 DNA. A D gene is named only where the DNA matches it firmly. A row's size may be missing; if present it is once, few, many or a size class.

v_call: TRBV4-1
clone_size: few
d_call: NA
j_call: TRBJ2-1
cdr3_aa: CASSQERRVYNEQFF
cdr3_nt: TGCGCCAGCAGCCAAGAGCGGAGGGTCTACAATGAGCAGTTCTTC

v_call: TRBV20-1
clone_size: NA
d_call: TRBD2
j_call: TRBJ2-3
cdr3_aa: CSAPGTSGTLGTQYF
cdr3_nt: TGCAGTGCCCCCGGGACTAGCGGGACCTTGGGTACGCAGTATTTT

v_call: TRBV4-3
clone_size: NA
d_call: NA
j_call: TRBJ2-5
cdr3_aa: CASSQDRGGQAQESQYF
cdr3_nt: TGCGCCAGCAGCCAAGATAGAGGAGGGCAGGCCCAAGAGTCCCAGTACTTC

v_call: TRBV15
clone_size: few
d_call: TRBD1
j_call: TRBJ2-7
cdr3_aa: CATSRSGTARAEQYF
cdr3_nt: TGTGCCACCAGCAGATCTGGGACAGCCAGGGCCGAGCAGTACTTC

v_call: TRBV7-2
clone_size: few
d_call: TRBD1
j_call: TRBJ1-2
cdr3_aa: CASSQGQGFGGYTF
cdr3_nt: TGTGCCAGCAGCCAAGGACAGGGGTTTGGTGGCTACACCTTC

v_call: TRBV12-3/TRBV12-4
clone_size: NA
d_call: NA
j_call: TRBJ1-1
cdr3_aa: CASSGPMTEAFF
cdr3_nt: TGTGCCAGCAGCGGACCCATGACTGAAGCTTTCTTT

v_call: TRBV5-1
clone_size: NA
d_call: NA
j_call: TRBJ2-1
cdr3_aa: CASSLVVSRGYEQFF
cdr3_nt: TGCGCCAGCAGCTTGGTGGTATCGCGAGGGTATGAGCAGTTCTTC

v_call: TRBV12-3/TRBV12-4
clone_size: NA
d_call: NA
j_call: TRBJ2-3
cdr3_aa: CASSPGGPARQYF
cdr3_nt: TGTGCCAGCAGTCCCGGGGGTCCGGCTCGGCAGTATTTT

v_call: TRBV29-1
clone_size: few
d_call: TRBD2
j_call: TRBJ2-1
cdr3_aa: CSVVGTTYNEQFF
cdr3_nt: TGCAGCGTTGTTGGGACTACATACAATGAGCAGTTCTTC

v_call: TRBV20-1
clone_size: few
d_call: NA
j_call: TRBJ1-4
cdr3_aa: CSALTVGGGEKLFF
cdr3_nt: TGCAGTGCTTTAACTGTCGGGGGCGGCGAAAAACTGTTTTTT

v_call: TRBV14
clone_size: NA
d_call: TRBD1
j_call: TRBJ1-2
cdr3_aa: CASSRGTANYYGYTF
cdr3_nt: TGTGCCAGCAGCCGCGGGACAGCGAATTACTATGGCTACACCTTC

v_call: TRBV4-1
clone_size: few
d_call: NA
j_call: TRBJ1-2
cdr3_aa: CASSHDRLNYGYTF
cdr3_nt: TGCGCCAGCAGCCACGACAGGTTAAACTATGGCTACACCTTC

v_call: TRBV10-3
clone_size: few
d_call: TRBD1
j_call: TRBJ1-2
cdr3_aa: CAISATGDGYTF
cdr3_nt: TGTGCCATCAGTGCGACAGGGGATGGCTACACCTTC

v_call: TRBV4-2
clone_size: NA
d_call: NA
j_call: TRBJ1-5
cdr3_aa: CASSQARTGRELNQPQHF
cdr3_nt: TGTGCCAGCAGCCAAGCCAGGACCGGTAGAGAGCTCAATCAGCCCCAGCATTTT

v_call: TRBV20-1
clone_size: NA
d_call: TRBD2
j_call: TRBJ2-3
cdr3_aa: CSAGTLAGNTDTQYF
cdr3_nt: TGCAGTGCTGGAACCCTAGCGGGAAACACAGATACGCAGTATTTT

v_call: TRBV20-1
clone_size: few
d_call: TRBD2
j_call: TRBJ2-2
cdr3_aa: CSAGGTSGGRRAGELFF
cdr3_nt: TGCAGTGCCGGAGGGACTAGCGGGGGCAGAAGGGCCGGGGAGCTGTTTTTT

v_call: TRBV5-1
clone_size: few
d_call: NA
j_call: TRBJ2-1
cdr3_aa: CASSFDRNNNEQFF
cdr3_nt: TGCGCCAGCAGTTTCGACAGAAACAACAATGAGCAGTTCTTC

v_call: TRBV6-1
clone_size: many
d_call: NA
j_call: TRBJ1-1
cdr3_aa: CASNLYGGVNTEAFF
cdr3_nt: TGTGCCAGCAATCTTTACGGGGGGGTGAACACTGAAGCTTTCTTT

v_call: TRBV29-1
clone_size: NA
d_call: NA
j_call: TRBJ1-1
cdr3_aa: CSVEVGWGTEAFF
cdr3_nt: TGCAGCGTTGAGGTGGGTTGGGGCACTGAAGCTTTCTTT

v_call: TRBV20-1
clone_size: few
d_call: NA
j_call: TRBJ1-3
cdr3_aa: CSAATVDTIYF
cdr3_nt: TGCAGTGCTGCCACGGTGGACACCATATATTTT

v_call: TRBV6-2/TRBV6-3
clone_size: many
d_call: NA
j_call: TRBJ2-2
cdr3_aa: CATAAAMNTGELFF
cdr3_nt: TGTGCCACCGCGGCGGCAATGAACACCGGGGAGCTGTTTTTT

v_call: TRBV6-2/TRBV6-3
clone_size: few
d_call: TRBD2
j_call: TRBJ2-1
cdr3_aa: CASSQILREGSYNEQFF
cdr3_nt: TGTGCCAGCAGTCAGATTCTGCGGGAGGGGTCCTACAATGAGCAGTTCTTC

v_call: TRBV5-1
clone_size: many
d_call: TRBD1
j_call: TRBJ2-3
cdr3_aa: CASSLQGARTDTQYF
cdr3_nt: TGCGCCAGCAGCCTACAGGGGGCCCGCACAGATACGCAGTATTTT

v_call: TRBV7-9
clone_size: NA
d_call: NA
j_call: TRBJ2-5
cdr3_aa: CASSSSGTGNQETQYF
cdr3_nt: TGTGCCAGCAGCTCGTCCGGCACGGGGAATCAAGAGACCCAGTACTTC

v_call: TRBV6-1
clone_size: NA
d_call: NA
j_call: TRBJ1-4
cdr3_aa: CASSEATSLPNEKLFF
cdr3_nt: TGTGCCAGCAGTGAAGCGACTTCACTTCCTAATGAAAAACTGTTTTTT

v_call: TRBV19
clone_size: NA
d_call: TRBD1
j_call: TRBJ2-7
cdr3_aa: CASSISAGTGGYEQYF
cdr3_nt: TGTGCCAGTAGTATATCGGCTGGGACAGGGGGCTACGAGCAGTACTTC

v_call: TRBV4-2
clone_size: few
d_call: TRBD2
j_call: TRBJ2-5
cdr3_aa: CASSQDPQLAGVQETQYF
cdr3_nt: TGTGCCAGCAGCCAAGACCCCCAACTAGCGGGGGTCCAAGAGACCCAGTACTTC

v_call: TRBV11-2
clone_size: NA
d_call: TRBD1
j_call: TRBJ2-4
cdr3_aa: CASRAPGQILIQYF
cdr3_nt: TGTGCCAGCAGGGCACCGGGACAGATACTAATTCAGTACTTC

v_call: TRBV5-1
clone_size: NA
d_call: NA
j_call: TRBJ2-2
cdr3_aa: CASTRPGPNTGELFF
cdr3_nt: TGCGCCAGCACCCGGCCAGGGCCGAACACCGGGGAGCTGTTTTTT

v_call: TRBV4-2
clone_size: NA
d_call: NA
j_call: TRBJ2-1
cdr3_aa: CASSQPHFDNEQFF
cdr3_nt: TGTGCCAGCAGCCAACCCCACTTCGACAATGAGCAGTTCTTC

v_call: TRBV20-1
clone_size: few
d_call: NA
j_call: TRBJ1-4
cdr3_aa: CSANQGIQKLFF
cdr3_nt: TGCAGTGCAAACCAGGGCATCCAAAAACTGTTTTTT

v_call: TRBV28
clone_size: NA
d_call: TRBD1
j_call: TRBJ2-5
cdr3_aa: CASKRQGTETQYF
cdr3_nt: TGTGCCAGCAAGCGACAGGGGACGGAGACCCAGTACTTC

v_call: TRBV7-8
clone_size: NA
d_call: TRBD1
j_call: TRBJ1-5
cdr3_aa: CASSPGTGTGFNQPQHF
cdr3_nt: TGTGCCAGCAGCCCAGGAACCGGGACAGGCTTCAATCAGCCCCAGCATTTT

v_call: TRBV5-1
clone_size: NA
d_call: NA
j_call: TRBJ2-7
cdr3_aa: CASSEEVSEQYF
cdr3_nt: TGCGCCAGCTCGGAGGAGGTGAGCGAGCAGTACTTC

v_call: TRBV7-2
clone_size: NA
d_call: NA
j_call: TRBJ2-7
cdr3_aa: CASSLIKGPYEQYF
cdr3_nt: TGTGCCAGCAGCTTAATTAAGGGACCTTACGAGCAGTACTTC

v_call: TRBV12-3/TRBV12-4
clone_size: NA
d_call: TRBD1
j_call: TRBJ1-4
cdr3_aa: CASSPSDRGGEKLFF
cdr3_nt: TGTGCCAGCAGTCCCTCGGACAGGGGGGGCGAAAAACTGTTTTTT

v_call: TRBV5-5
clone_size: NA
d_call: NA
j_call: TRBJ2-7
cdr3_aa: CASSLDVGGYEQYF
cdr3_nt: TGTGCCAGCAGCTTGGATGTAGGGGGGTACGAGCAGTACTTC

v_call: TRBV6-1
clone_size: few
d_call: TRBD2
j_call: TRBJ2-7
cdr3_aa: CASGTSGSNEQYF
cdr3_nt: TGTGCCAGTGGGACTAGCGGGAGTAACGAGCAGTACTTC

v_call: TRBV7-2
clone_size: few
d_call: NA
j_call: TRBJ1-4
cdr3_aa: CASSLRQGAEKLFF
cdr3_nt: TGTGCCAGCAGCTTAAGGCAGGGCGCTGAAAAACTGTTTTTT

v_call: TRBV7-2
clone_size: NA
d_call: TRBD2
j_call: TRBJ2-3
cdr3_aa: CASSPRTSGNTDTQYF
cdr3_nt: TGTGCCAGCAGCCCGCGGACTAGCGGGAACACAGATACGCAGTATTTT

v_call: TRBV6-1
clone_size: few
d_call: NA
j_call: TRBJ2-7
cdr3_aa: CASSEADVGSEQYF
cdr3_nt: TGTGCCAGCAGTGAAGCGGATGTGGGTAGCGAGCAGTACTTC

v_call: TRBV4-1
clone_size: NA
d_call: NA
j_call: TRBJ2-1
cdr3_aa: CASSHVGGEGTNEQFF
cdr3_nt: TGCGCCAGCAGCCACGTCGGGGGAGAGGGTACAAATGAGCAGTTCTTC

v_call: TRBV20-1
clone_size: few
d_call: NA
j_call: TRBJ2-7
cdr3_aa: CSGRAHTYEQYF
cdr3_nt: TGCAGTGGGCGGGCCCACACCTACGAGCAGTACTTC

v_call: TRBV29-1
clone_size: NA
d_call: TRBD2
j_call: TRBJ2-7
cdr3_aa: CSARGGGLVEQYF
cdr3_nt: TGCAGCGCTCGCGGGGGGGGTCTCGTTGAGCAGTACTTC

v_call: TRBV20-1
clone_size: few
d_call: NA
j_call: TRBJ2-7
cdr3_aa: CSARDGLAVPYEQYF
cdr3_nt: TGCAGTGCTAGAGATGGCCTAGCAGTCCCCTACGAGCAGTACTTC

v_call: TRBV20-1
clone_size: NA
d_call: TRBD2
j_call: TRBJ2-1
cdr3_aa: CSAKTSGIPSYNEQFF
cdr3_nt: TGCAGTGCCAAGACTAGCGGGATCCCCTCCTACAATGAGCAGTTCTTC

v_call: TRBV12-3/TRBV12-4
clone_size: few
d_call: NA
j_call: TRBJ2-7
cdr3_aa: CASSYGVKSSYEQYF
cdr3_nt: TGTGCCAGCAGTTATGGAGTGAAGAGCTCCTACGAGCAGTACTTC

v_call: TRBV5-5
clone_size: NA
d_call: TRBD1
j_call: TRBJ2-1
cdr3_aa: CASSLGTGTGLAYNEQFF
cdr3_nt: TGTGCCAGCAGCTTGGGGACAGGGACGGGCTTGGCTTACAATGAGCAGTTCTTC

v_call: TRBV7-9
clone_size: many
d_call: NA
j_call: TRBJ1-1
cdr3_aa: CASSLGSVNTEAFF
cdr3_nt: TGCGCCAGCAGCTTGGGATCGGTGAACACTGAAGCTTTCTTT

v_call: TRBV7-2
clone_size: NA
d_call: NA
j_call: TRBJ2-1
cdr3_aa: CASSLSSDQVLNEQFF
cdr3_nt: TGTGCCAGCAGCTTAAGTAGCGACCAAGTCTTGAATGAGCAGTTCTTC

v_call: TRBV20-1
clone_size: few
d_call: TRBD2
j_call: TRBJ2-7
cdr3_aa: CSARTSGSPYEQYF
cdr3_nt: TGCAGTGCTCGGACTAGCGGGAGCCCCTACGAGCAGTACTTC